This passage covers 29 T cell receptor beta chains from one sample sequenced in a study of blood T cell repertoires in COVID-19. TCRdb's table, derived via immunoSEQ multiplex PCR, lists solely in-frame clones and lacks some. The data show about 92,000 clones, with around 75% seen just once and roughly 15% held by the top ten. Sample: peripheral blood. The receptors originated from an elderly woman with active or convalescent COVID-19.

The CDR3 region has the DNA TGTGCCAGCAGCCACCGGGTGGGGGCTGGTAATGCTTTCTTT. As protein: CASSHRVGAGNAFF. This chain links TRBV16 with TRBJ1-1; possibly TRBD1 for D (6 bases). Looked up from germline, CDR1 is KGHSY and CDR2 is FQNENV. There are 14 residues in the CDR3. Between the trimmed V and J ends, which lost 3 bases and 11 bases, there was a span of 19 bases.

The chain employs TRBV2 and TRBJ1-2; no reliable D call. The CDR3 totals 13 residues. From germline, CDR1 is SNHLY and CDR2 FYNNEI. V dropped 2 bases and J dropped 5 bases, with 9 bases sitting between them. The CDR3 bases are TGTGCCAGCAGTGAATTGCGGATTTATGGCTACACCTTC. It translates to CASSELRIYGYTF.

V usage is TRBV5-1 and J usage is TRBJ1-4; 9 bases align to TRBD1. The germline CDR1 and CDR2 sequences are SGHRS and YFSETQ. The CDR3 runs to 16 residues. V lost 4 bases to trimming and J lost 7 bases; unmatched junction nucleotides: 11. The CDR3 protein is CASSILTGGEGEKLFF. The CDR3 coding sequence is TGCGCCAGCAGCATCCTTACAGGGGGCGAAGGTGAAAAACTGTTTTTT.

The chain joins TRBV3-1 (or the pseudogene TRBV3-2) to TRBJ2-2; a possible D gene is TRBD2 (6 bases). The V gene's germline CDR1 is LGHDT and CDR2 YNNKEL (reference sequence). The CDR3 runs 15 residues. V was clipped by 4 bases and J by 4 bases, with 13 bases between them. The CDR3 loop is CASSPGGGATGELFF. CDR3 DNA: TGTGCCAGCAGCCCGGGCGGCGGGGCCACCGGGGAGCTGTTTTTT.

The genes are TRBV29-1 and TRBJ1-5; D unresolved. Trimming shortened V by 7 bases and J by 8 bases, and 12 bases separated the two germline ends. CDR1 and CDR2 (germline): SQVTM, ANQGSEA. The CDR3 totals 11 residues. CDR3 sequence (DNA): TGCAGCGCCGGCGTCGGAGAGCCCCAGCATTTT. Its translation is CSAGVGEPQHF. Supplemented by reference TRBV29-1 and TRBJ1-5, the full variable domain reads SAVISQKPSRDICQRGTSLTIQCQVDSQVTMMFWYRQQPGQSLTLIATANQGSEATYESGFVIDKFPISRPNLTFSTLTVSNMSPEDSSIYLCSAGVGEPQHFGDGTRLSIL.

The CDR3 DNA sequence: TGTGCCAGCAGCTATCTCGGACAGGGGACCTATGGCTACACCTTC. This sequence encodes CASSYLGQGTYGYTF. The chain couples TRBV7-9 to TRBJ1-2, with 9 bases that match TRBD1. With V trimmed by 4 bases and J by 4 bases, 7 bases remained unmatched. Germline CDR1 and CDR2: SEHNR and FQNEAQ (reference sequence). This CDR3 has 15 residues.

This clone was counted a few times. DNA of the CDR3: TGTGCCAGCAGCCCCAGTTTTAACACTGAAGCTTTCTTT. Translating it yields CASSPSFNTEAFF. The V and J genes are TRBV7-3 and TRBJ1-1; D is undetermined. CDR3 length: 13 amino acids. CDR1 is SGHTA, CDR2 FQGTGA, per germline. V was shortened by 5 bases and J by 2 bases, with 9 bases between the two germline ends. Complete variable domain (other parts from reference TRBV7-3 and TRBJ1-1): GAGVSQTPSNKVTEKGKYVELRCDPISGHTALYWYRQSLGQGPEFLIYFQGTGAADDSGLPNDRFFAVRPEGSVSTLKIQRTERGDSAVYLCASSPSFNTEAFFGQGTRLTVV.

The chain is built from TRBV19 and TRBJ1-1; TRBD1 is a possible D gene (6 bases). The CDR3 contains 12 residues. Germline-derived CDR1 and CDR2 are LNHDA and SQIVND (reference sequence). Trimming pared 6 bases from V and 1 base from J, leaving 6 bases between. In nucleotides, the CDR3 is TGTGCCAGTAGGGACAGGAACACTGAAGCTTTCTTT. Translated, it gives CASRDRNTEAFF.

This clone was recorded once. The rearrangement links TRBV19 to TRBJ2-3, with 12 bases lining up with TRBD2. The V and J ends lost 5 bases and 3 bases, in that order; junction bases with no gene match: 3. The CDR3 sequence is 15 residues long. Germline-derived CDR1 and CDR2 are LNHDA and SQIVND (reference sequence). As DNA, the CDR3 is TGTGCCAGTAGTCAGACTAGCGGGAGAACAGATACGCAGTATTTT. Encoded protein: CASSQTSGRTDTQYF.

The J gene is TRBJ2-7, the V gene TRBV6-5; TRBD2 might be the D (5 bases). The germline V and J ends were trimmed by 2 bases and 9 bases, with 11 bases remaining between them. Looked up from germline, CDR1 is MNHEY and CDR2 is SVGAGI. This CDR3 is built from 12 residues. CDR3 coding DNA: TGTGCCAGCAGTTACGTCCCGGGATGGCAGTACTTC. Translation gives CASSYVPGWQYF.

This clone has a single count. V gene TRBV2 combines with J gene TRBJ2-2; 11 positions agree with TRBD2. The CDR3 is 15 amino acids. CDR1 is SNHLY and CDR2 is FYNNEI in the germline V gene. With V trimmed by 6 bases and J by 7 bases, 7 bases remained unmatched. The CDR3 here is CASRSTSGNHGELFF. The DNA for the CDR3 is TGTGCCAGCAGGTCGACTAGCGGGAATCACGGGGAGCTGTTTTTT.

The rearrangement links TRBV7-8 to TRBJ1-3, with TRBD1 as a possible D gene (5 bases). Germline CDR1 reads SGHVS; CDR2 reads FQNEAQ. V lost 5 bases, J lost 0 bases, and 14 bases lay in between. The CDR3 runs to 16 residues. CDR3 amino acids: CASSLPRGISGNTIYF. CDR3 DNA: TGTGCCAGCAGCCTCCCCCGGGGGATCTCTGGAAACACCATATATTTT.

The J gene is TRBJ1-1, the V gene TRBV6-5, with D perhaps TRBD1 (5 bases). V lost 2 bases, J lost 0 bases, and 10 bases lay in between. The CDR3 length is 15 residues. Germline CDR1 is MNHEY and CDR2 is SVGAGI. CDR3: CASSYARQLNTEAFF. The CDR3 DNA reads TGTGCCAGCAGTTACGCCCGACAGTTGAACACTGAAGCTTTCTTT.

The J gene is TRBJ2-2, the V gene TRBV5-4; 7 nucleotides line up with TRBD2. After removal of 0 bases from V and 0 bases from J, the junction contained 5 bases not matched to a gene. The germline CDR1 and CDR2 sequences are SGHNT and YYREEE (reference sequence). The CDR3 covers 17 residues. CDR3 in amino acids: CASSLGGLAANTGELFF. As DNA, the CDR3 is TGTGCCAGCAGCTTGGGGGGCCTAGCGGCGAACACCGGGGAGCTGTTTTTT. Drawing the rest from reference TRBV5-4 and TRBJ2-2, the complete variable domain is ETGVTQSPTHLIKTRGQQVTLRCSSQSGHNTVSWYQQALGQGPQFIFQYYREEENGRGNFPPRFSGLQFPNYSSELNVNALELDDSALYLCASSLGGLAANTGELFFGEGSRLTVL.

This clone has only a few counts. The chain recombines TRBV11-1 with TRBJ2-2; D is uncertain. CDR3 length: 14 amino acids. Trimming left V 1 base short and J 6 bases short, with 9 bases between. The germline CDR1 and CDR2 sequences are SGHAT and FQDESV (reference sequence). Here the CDR3 reads CASSLDPIPGELFF. The CDR3 nucleotides read TGTGCCAGCAGCTTAGATCCCATCCCCGGGGAGCTGTTTTTT.

This clone has just one count. The V and J genes are TRBV6-5 and TRBJ1-1, with no clear D. The CDR3 extends over 13 amino acids. Germline CDR1 and CDR2: MNHEY and SVGAGI. The germline V and J ends were trimmed by 4 bases and 1 base, with 7 bases remaining between them. CDR3: CASSFQENTEAFF. In DNA form, the CDR3 reads TGTGCCAGCAGTTTTCAGGAGAACACTGAAGCTTTCTTT.

The V call is TRBV11-2, the J call TRBJ1-5; 8 nucleotides match TRBD1. CDR1 is SGHAT, CDR2 FQNNGV, per germline. V shed 1 base and J 7 bases; nucleotides not matched to a gene: 3. The CDR3 runs 14 residues. The CDR3 bases are TGTGCCAGCAGCTTAGGACAGGGGAACCAGCCCCAGCATTTT. It specifies CASSLGQGNQPQHF.

This clone was counted a few times. V and J are TRBV12-3 or TRBV12-4 and TRBJ1-5; D is unresolved. The V and J ends lost 6 bases and 4 bases respectively, with 10 bases between them. CDR3 size: 13 residues. The CDR3 DNA reads as TGTGCCAGCAGACCGGGAAGAAATCAGCCCCAGCATTTT. Protein: CASRPGRNQPQHF.

The chain recombines TRBV5-1 with TRBJ1-3; D ambiguous. Trimming shortened V by 0 bases and J by 0 bases, and 7 bases separated the two germline ends. The CDR3 covers 15 residues. Germline CDR1 reads SGHRS; CDR2 reads YFSETQ. CDR3 amino acids: CASSLAAGSGNTIYF. CDR3 sequence (DNA): TGCGCCAGCAGCTTGGCCGCGGGCTCTGGAAACACCATATATTTT.

This chain joins TRBV7-2 and TRBJ1-5, with D possibly TRBD1 on 5 matching bases. The CDR3 is 15 residues long. The germline V gene encodes CDR1 SGHTA and CDR2 FQGNSA. V lost 0 bases and J 7 bases, leaving 13 bases between the germline ends. Here the CDR3 reads CASSLASRAGQPQHF. The CDR3 coding sequence is TGTGCCAGCAGCTTAGCCTCCAGGGCAGGCCAGCCCCAGCATTTT.

This chain uses TRBV6-6 with TRBJ1-2, with a tentative D call TRBD1 (5 bases). The CDR3 is made up of 15 amino acids. The V gene's germline CDR1 is MNHNY and CDR2 SVGAGI (reference sequence). Trimming took 2 bases from V and 2 from J, leaving 12 bases between them. The CDR3 DNA is TGTGCCAGCAGTTACCCCCCGACAGTGAACTATGGCTACACCTTC. As protein: CASSYPPTVNYGYTF.

This rearrangement joins TRBV20-1 to TRBJ2-7, with D perhaps matching TRBD1 (6 bases). This CDR3 has 11 residues. The germline V gene has CDR1 DFQATT and CDR2 SNEGSKA (reference sequence). V dropped 5 bases and J dropped 4 bases, with 9 bases sitting between them. CDR3 protein: CSAPGQYEQYF. The CDR3 nucleotides are TGCAGTGCTCCCGGACAGTACGAGCAGTACTTC.

The CDR3: CASSLVSGFEQYF. DNA for the CDR3: TGTGCCAGCAGCTTGGTCTCAGGGTTCGAGCAGTACTTC. V and J are TRBV5-6 and TRBJ2-7; TRBD1 might be the D (5 bases). This CDR3 region has 13 residues. Deletions cut 0 bases from V and 6 bases from J, with 10 bases between. The germline V gene encodes CDR1 SGHDT and CDR2 YYEEEE.

This clone was seen repeatedly, ten times or more. The CDR3 DNA reads TGTGCCAGCAGCCAATATCTAGCGGGAGACTACAATGAGCAGTTCTTC. Translating gives CASSQYLAGDYNEQFF. The chain has TRBV5-4 and TRBJ2-1, with 10 bases that match TRBD2. Germline assignment: CDR1 SGHNT and CDR2 YYREEE (reference sequence). The CDR3 consists of 16 residues. The junction had 7 bases not matched to a gene; V was cut back by 4 bases and J by 3 bases.

In this sample, this clone turned up a few times. This sequence joins TRBV9 and TRBJ1-4; 7 nucleotides align to TRBD1. J was trimmed by 4 bases and V by 3 bases; bases with no gene match: 6. The CDR3 is 15 amino acids. CDR1 SGDLS and CDR2 YYNGEE come from the germline V gene. The CDR3: CASSASGQINEKLFF. Written as DNA, the CDR3 is TGTGCCAGCAGCGCATCGGGACAGATTAATGAAAAACTGTTTTTT.

The V and J genes are TRBV6-6 and TRBJ1-1; TRBD1 agrees at 9 bases. Trimming took 8 bases from V and 4 from J; bases not matched to a gene: 8. Germline assignment: CDR1 MNHNY and CDR2 SVGAGI (reference sequence). The CDR3 is 14 amino acids. The CDR3 reads CASGNTGGGTEAFF. The CDR3 DNA reads TGTGCCAGCGGAAATACAGGGGGCGGCACTGAAGCTTTCTTT.

CDR3: CASSPSGGYGYTF. The CDR3 nucleotides read TGCGCCAGCAGCCCATCTGGGGGGTATGGCTACACCTTC. This chain uses TRBV5-1 with TRBJ1-2; D perhaps matches TRBD1 (5 bases). Trimming shortened V by 4 bases and J by 5 bases, and 12 bases separated the two germline ends. The CDR3 sequence is 13 residues long. Germline CDR1 and CDR2: SGHRS and YFSETQ. Variable domain in full (rest from reference TRBV5-1 and TRBJ1-2): KAGVTQTPRYLIKTRGQQVTLSCSPISGHRSVSWYQQTPGQGLQFLFEYFSETQRNKGNFPGRFSGRQFSNSRSEMNVSTLELGDSALYLCASSPSGGYGYTFGSGTRLTVV.

The V gene is TRBV5-5, the J gene TRBJ1-1, with D maybe TRBD1 (5 bases). The CDR3 is made up of 16 amino acids. The V gene's germline CDR1 is SGHKS and CDR2 YYEKEE (reference sequence). With 3 bases removed from V and 5 bases from J, the gap between germline ends came to 20 bases. The CDR3, as DNA: TGTGCCAGCAGCTCGACCTTGGGGCCAGCCAAGACTGAAGCTTTCTTT. This codes for CASSSTLGPAKTEAFF.

The CDR3 nucleotides are TGTGCCAGCAGCCGTCGTAACAGGACAGGGGGGGCCGAGCAGTACTTC. Amino acids: CASSRRNRTGGAEQYF. V usage is TRBV21-1 and J usage is TRBJ2-7; the DNA was not compared with TRBD1, the D call given in the table. TRBV21-1 constitutes a pseudogene. The CDR3 is 16 amino acids.